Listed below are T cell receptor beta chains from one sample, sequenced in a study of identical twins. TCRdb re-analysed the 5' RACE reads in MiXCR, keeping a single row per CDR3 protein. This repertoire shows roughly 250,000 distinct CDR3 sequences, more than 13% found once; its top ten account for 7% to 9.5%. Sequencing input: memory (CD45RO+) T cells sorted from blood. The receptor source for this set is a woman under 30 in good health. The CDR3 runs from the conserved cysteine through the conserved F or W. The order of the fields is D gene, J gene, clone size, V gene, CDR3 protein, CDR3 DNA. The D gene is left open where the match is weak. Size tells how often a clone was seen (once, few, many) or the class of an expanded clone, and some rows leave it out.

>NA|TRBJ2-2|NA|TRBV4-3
CASSRFLATAELTGELFF
TGCGCCAGCAGCAGGTTTCTCGCGACAGCCGAATTAACCGGGGAGCTGTTTTTT
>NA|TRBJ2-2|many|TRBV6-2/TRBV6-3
CASSYGADTGELFF
TGTGCCAGCAGTTACGGGGCGGACACCGGGGAGCTGTTTTTT
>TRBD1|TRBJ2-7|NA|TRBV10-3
CAIRGQGTYEQYF
TGTGCCATCCGAGGACAGGGGACCTACGAGCAGTACTTC
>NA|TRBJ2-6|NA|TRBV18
CASSPDRANVLTF
TGTGCCAGCTCACCGGACCGGGCCAACGTCCTGACTTTC
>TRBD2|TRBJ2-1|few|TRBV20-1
CSARQPGLGGANEQFF
TGCAGTGCTAGACAACCGGGACTAGGAGGGGCGAATGAGCAGTTCTTC
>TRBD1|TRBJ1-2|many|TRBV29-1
CSVPGQGVHGYTF
TGCAGCGTTCCGGGACAGGGGGTTCATGGCTACACCTTC
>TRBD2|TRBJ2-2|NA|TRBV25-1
CASSGAGGPNTGELFF
TGTGCCAGCAGTGGAGCGGGAGGGCCCAACACCGGGGAGCTGTTTTTT
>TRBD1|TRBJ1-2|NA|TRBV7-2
CASSSNRGGYTF
TGTGCCAGCAGCTCAAACAGGGGTGGCTACACCTTC
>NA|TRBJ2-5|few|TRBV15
CATSRGAGEQETQYF
TGTGCCACCAGCAGAGGGGCAGGGGAACAAGAGACCCAGTACTTC
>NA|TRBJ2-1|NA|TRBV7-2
CASSPRAGGSSYNEQFF
TGTGCCAGCAGCCCCCGGGCTGGAGGGAGCTCCTACAATGAGCAGTTCTTC
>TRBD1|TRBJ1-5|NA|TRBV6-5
CASSYRTGSNQPQHF
TGTGCCAGCAGTTACCGGACAGGGTCCAATCAGCCCCAGCATTTT
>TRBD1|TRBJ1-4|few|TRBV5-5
CASSGGTGQKLFF
TGTGCCAGCAGCGGGGGGACAGGGCAAAAACTGTTTTTT
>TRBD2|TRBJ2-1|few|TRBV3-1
CASSQGSGRDPEQFF
TGTGCCAGCAGCCAAGGTAGCGGGAGGGACCCTGAGCAGTTCTTC
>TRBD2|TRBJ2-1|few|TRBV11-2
CASSLFSAGGGSTSSYNEQFF
TGTGCCAGCAGCTTATTTAGTGCCGGCGGGGGATCCACGAGCTCCTACAATGAGCAGTTCTTC
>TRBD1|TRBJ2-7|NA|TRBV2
CASTSQGDPYEQYF
TGTGCCAGCACAAGTCAGGGGGACCCCTACGAGCAGTACTTC
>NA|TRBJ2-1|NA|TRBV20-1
CSARWGSDEQFF
TGCAGTGCTAGATGGGGGTCGGATGAGCAGTTCTTC
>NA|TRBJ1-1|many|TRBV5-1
CASSMGPGSAEAFF
TGCGCCAGCAGCATGGGGCCCGGGTCGGCTGAAGCTTTCTTT
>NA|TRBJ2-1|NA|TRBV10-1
CASSDRGSYNEQFF
TGCGCCAGCAGTGACCGAGGCTCCTACAATGAGCAGTTCTTC
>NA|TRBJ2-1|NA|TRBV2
CASRDTTGYVEQFF
TGTGCCAGCAGGGACACCACAGGGTATGTTGAGCAGTTCTTC
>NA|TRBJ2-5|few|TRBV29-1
CSVGQPRGGVQETQYF
TGCAGCGTCGGGCAACCGAGAGGGGGGGTACAAGAGACCCAGTACTTC
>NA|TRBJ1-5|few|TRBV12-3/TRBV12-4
CASSYVLDQPQHF
TGTGCCAGCAGTTACGTCTTGGATCAGCCCCAGCATTTT
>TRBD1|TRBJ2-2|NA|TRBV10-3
CAISESPRTGNTGELFF
TGTGCCATCAGTGAGTCCCCCCGGACAGGGAACACCGGGGAGCTGTTTTTT
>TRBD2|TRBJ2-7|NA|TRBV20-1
CSATFSGRAQYEQYF
TGCAGTGCAACCTTTAGCGGGAGGGCCCAGTACGAGCAGTACTTC
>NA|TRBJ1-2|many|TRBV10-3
CAISEPRGGYTF
TGTGCCATCAGTGAGCCACGGGGTGGCTACACCTTC
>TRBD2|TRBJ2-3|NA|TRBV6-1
CASTAGDSDTQYF
TGTGCCAGCACGGCGGGAGATTCGGATACGCAGTATTTT
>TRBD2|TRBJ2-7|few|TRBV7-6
CASSLAGLAGEEQYF
TGTGCCAGCAGCTTAGCAGGGTTAGCGGGGGAAGAGCAGTACTTC
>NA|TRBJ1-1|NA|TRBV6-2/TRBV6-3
CASSYYGLTEAFF
TGTGCCAGCAGTTATTACGGACTCACTGAAGCTTTCTTT
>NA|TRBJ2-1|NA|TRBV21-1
CASGAPPHEQFF
TGTGCCAGCGGGGCACCACCACATGAGCAGTTCTTC
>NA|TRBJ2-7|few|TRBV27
CASRASPGLYEQYF
TGTGCCAGCAGGGCCAGTCCGGGGCTCTACGAGCAGTACTTC
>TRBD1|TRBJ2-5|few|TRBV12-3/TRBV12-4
CASRYGQGGQETQYF
TGTGCCAGCCGCTACGGACAGGGCGGCCAAGAGACCCAGTACTTC
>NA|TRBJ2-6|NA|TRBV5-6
CASSKTGANVLTF
TGTGCCAGCAGCAAGACTGGGGCCAACGTCCTGACTTTC
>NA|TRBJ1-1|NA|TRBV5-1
CASSHNQGTEAFF
TGCGCCAGCAGCCACAACCAGGGGACTGAAGCTTTCTTT
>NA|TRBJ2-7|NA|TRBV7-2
CASSLIWYEQYF
TGTGCCAGCAGCTTAATCTGGTACGAGCAGTACTTC
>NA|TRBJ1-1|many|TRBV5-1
CASSGQLNTEAFF
TGCGCCAGCAGTGGGCAGCTGAACACTGAAGCTTTCTTT
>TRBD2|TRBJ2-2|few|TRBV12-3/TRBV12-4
CASRLAPNTGELFF
TGTGCCAGCAGACTAGCGCCGAACACCGGGGAGCTGTTTTTT